The 27 T cell receptor beta chains below all came from one sample that was sequenced in a study of cytomegalovirus exposure and HLA in healthy donors. PCR primers comprised 60 Vbeta and 13 Jbeta primers. Repertoires were generated with immunoSEQ multiplex PCR, while TCRdb's copy carries only in-frame clones and drops some. The data contain roughly 190,000 clones, around 86% of them seen just once; the ten biggest clones take up approximately 0.8%. Sequencing used PBMCs. Source of these receptors: a woman under 30 in good health and CMV-seronegative.

The gene calls are TRBV27 and TRBJ1-1, with TRBD1 matching over 8 bases. There are 13 residues in the CDR3. Germline CDR1 MNHEY, CDR2 SMNVEV (reference sequence). V gave up 3 bases and J gave up 5 bases; unmatched junction bases: 2. CDR3 sequence: CASSFRTGTEAFF. CDR3 bases: TGTGCCAGCAGTTTCCGGACAGGGACTGAAGCTTTCTTT.

In the case of this clone: Germline and junction disagree at one end, which may indicate a read error. The V call is TRBV7-9, the J call TRBJ1-1; no definite D call. This CDR3 contains 11 residues. The germline CDR1 and CDR2 sequences are SEHNR and FQNEAQ (reference sequence). Written as DNA, the CDR3 is TGTTCCAGCAGCTCGGAGGGTCACGCTTTCTTT. Translating gives CSSSSEGHAFF. The full variable domain, with the rest looked up from reference TRBV7-9 and TRBJ1-1, is DTGVSQNPRHKITKRGQNVTFRCDPISEHNRLYWYRQTLGQGPEFLTYFQNEAQLEKSRLLSDRFSAERPKGSFSTLEIQRTEQGDSAMYLCSSSSEGHAFFGQGTRLTVV.

The genes are TRBV19 and TRBJ1-5, with D possibly TRBD1 on 5 matching bases. CDR1 LNHDA and CDR2 SQIVND come from the germline V gene (reference sequence). The CDR3 runs 13 residues. The V gene lost 3 bases and the J gene lost 11 bases, with 14 bases spanning the gap. CDR3 DNA sequence: TGTGCCAGTAGTATCCCCCCGGACAATGCCCAGCATTTT. It encodes CASSIPPDNAQHF.

This clone was counted only a few times. This sequence joins TRBV6-5 and TRBJ2-7, with 7 nucleotides matching TRBD2. V lost 2 bases to trimming and J lost 2 bases; unmatched junction nucleotides: 6. The CDR3 contains 15 residues. Germline CDR1 is MNHEY and CDR2 is SVGAGI. This chain's CDR3 is CASSYAPSGTYEQYF. Here the CDR3 DNA reads TGTGCCAGCAGTTACGCACCCAGCGGGACCTACGAGCAGTACTTC.

The V and J genes are TRBV6-6 and TRBJ2-3; 8 nucleotides align to TRBD1. This CDR3 is built from 14 residues. With V trimmed by 6 bases and J by 4 bases, 6 bases remained unmatched. From germline, CDR1 is MNHNY and CDR2 SVGAGI (reference sequence). Here the CDR3 reads CASSPGGVSDTQYF. For the CDR3, the DNA is TGTGCCAGCAGCCCAGGGGGCGTTTCAGATACGCAGTATTTT.

This chain joins TRBV5-8 and TRBJ1-4; D is uncertain. V was pared by 2 bases and J by 7 bases, with 15 bases between. Germline CDR1 and CDR2: SGHTS and YDEGEE. CDR3 size: 15 residues. The CDR3 DNA follows: TGTGCCAGCAGCTTCGAGGGAGTAGCTAGTGAAAAACTGTTTTTT. It codes for CASSFEGVASEKLFF.

The V call is TRBV7-9, the J call TRBJ2-3; no reliable D call. The V gene's germline CDR1 is SEHNR and CDR2 FQNEAQ (reference sequence). The V and J ends lost 2 bases and 0 bases respectively, with 6 bases between them. This CDR3 is 14 amino acids long. CDR3 DNA: TGTGCCAGCAGCTTAAGTGGCAGCACAGATACGCAGTATTTT. Translating gives CASSLSGSTDTQYF.

The rearrangement links TRBV7-6 to TRBJ1-3; D perhaps matches TRBD1 (5 bases). CDR3 length: 19 residues. Germline CDR1 SGHVS, CDR2 FNYEAQ. V dropped 8 bases and J dropped 0 bases, with 26 bases sitting between them. As DNA, the CDR3 is TGTGCCAGCTCAGCTACTGTTAGCGGGACGGCCGACTCTGGAAACACCATATATTTT. Translating gives CASSATVSGTADSGNTIYF.

The V call is TRBV19, the J call TRBJ1-1; maybe TRBD1 (5 bases). Trimming cost V 3 bases and J 0 bases, with 14 bases left between them. This CDR3 has 16 amino acids. Germline CDR1 reads LNHDA; CDR2 reads SQIVND (reference sequence). The CDR3 loop is CASSMSDSLVNTEAFF. DNA of the CDR3: TGTGCCAGTAGTATGAGTGACAGCCTGGTGAACACTGAAGCTTTCTTT.

This sequence joins TRBV5-1 and TRBJ2-3, with D possibly TRBD1 on 6 matching bases. The CDR3 loop spans 14 amino acids. V was clipped by 7 bases and J by 3 bases, with 15 bases between them. The germline V gene has CDR1 SGHRS and CDR2 YFSETQ. CDR3 protein: CASRLDRRTDTQYF. CDR3 nucleotides: TGCGCCAGCCGCCTCGACAGGAGGACAGATACGCAGTATTTT. Looking up the rest from reference TRBV5-1 and TRBJ2-3 gives the full variable domain: KAGVTQTPRYLIKTRGQQVTLSCSPISGHRSVSWYQQTPGQGLQFLFEYFSETQRNKGNFPGRFSGRQFSNSRSEMNVSTLELGDSALYLCASRLDRRTDTQYFGPGTRLTVL.

V and J are TRBV25-1 and TRBJ2-2; TRBD1 aligns across 7 bases. With V trimmed by 3 bases and J by 0 bases, 4 bases remained unmatched. The CDR3 is 16 residues long. From germline, CDR1 is MGHDK and CDR2 SYGVNS. The DNA of the CDR3 is TGTGCCAGCAGTGAGTGGCAGGGGGCGAACACCGGGGAGCTGTTTTTT. Encoded protein: CASSEWQGANTGELFF.

Here the CDR3 reads CASSPGGQGKETQYF. CDR3 DNA: TGTGCCAGCTCACCAGGAGGACAGGGGAAAGAGACCCAGTACTTC. The V and J genes are TRBV18 and TRBJ2-5; 9 bases are shared with TRBD1. The germline gives CDR1 KGHSH, CDR2 LQKENI. Trimming removed 2 bases from V and 3 bases from J; junction bases left unmatched: 4. This CDR3 has 15 amino acids.

This clone was observed a single time. This sequence joins TRBV6-5 and TRBJ1-2; tentatively, D is TRBD1 (5 bases). Germline CDR1 is MNHEY and CDR2 is SVGAGI. Trimming removed 6 bases from V and 6 bases from J, with 14 bases in between. The CDR3 length is 13 residues. CDR3 coding DNA: TGTGCCAGCAGCCCCTCCGGGGGAAATGGCTACACCTTC. This translates into CASSPSGGNGYTF.

V is TRBV10-2 and J is TRBJ2-7; tentatively, D is TRBD1 (6 bases). Germline V gene lookup returns CDR1 WSHSY and CDR2 SAAADI. The CDR3 runs to 14 residues. V lost 3 bases and J 0 bases, leaving 9 bases between the germline ends. The CDR3 DNA sequence: TGCGCCAGCAGTGAAGGGACACTCTCCTACGAGCAGTACTTC. Translation: CASSEGTLSYEQYF.

This chain uses TRBV7-2 with TRBJ2-1, with TRBD2 matching over 8 bases. Germline loops: CDR1 SGHTA, CDR2 FQGNSA. This CDR3 is built from 16 residues. J gave up 0 bases and V 5 bases, and 6 bases lay outside the gene matches. This CDR3 is CASSVIAGSSYNEQFF. CDR3 DNA sequence: TGTGCCAGCAGCGTAATAGCGGGGAGCTCCTACAATGAGCAGTTCTTC.

V gene TRBV27 combines with J gene TRBJ2-3; 11 positions match TRBD2. Germline-derived CDR1 and CDR2 are MNHEY and SMNVEV (reference sequence). This CDR3 has 16 amino acids. The V segment lost 6 bases and the J segment 6 bases; nucleotides outside the gene matches: 11. The CDR3 DNA is TGTGCCAGCAGAACAGGGTTAGCTAGCGGGAGGGATACGCAGTATTTT. Translated, it gives CASRTGLASGRDTQYF.

This chain uses TRBV6-5 with TRBJ2-5, with D perhaps TRBD2 (6 bases). Trimming removed 2 bases at V and 2 bases at J, with 12 bases between. Germline CDR1 MNHEY, CDR2 SVGAGI. The CDR3 has 15 amino acids. The DNA of the CDR3 is TGTGCCAGCAGTTACGGGGGACTCAAACAAGAGACCCAGTACTTC. The encoded protein is CASSYGGLKQETQYF.

J is TRBJ1-6 and V is TRBV13; D is undetermined. Germline-derived CDR1 and CDR2 are PRHDT and FYEKMQ (reference sequence). The CDR3 is made up of 12 amino acids. V was clipped by 2 bases and J by 9 bases, with 5 bases between them. DNA of the CDR3: TGTGCCAGCAGCTTACGGGGTTCACCCCTCCACTTT. This codes for CASSLRGSPLHF.

V and J are TRBV11-3 and TRBJ1-4; 8 bases are a match to TRBD1. CDR1 is SGHNT and CDR2 is YENEEA in the germline V gene. CDR3 length: 14 residues. Germline trimming cut 1 base from V and 6 bases from J; bases unmatched to any gene: 1. The CDR3: CASSLGTGYEKLFF. The CDR3 nucleotides are TGTGCCAGCAGCTTAGGGACAGGGTATGAAAAACTGTTTTTT. Drawing the rest from reference TRBV11-3 and TRBJ1-4, the complete variable domain is EAGVVQSPRYKIIEKKQPVAFWCNPISGHNTLYWYLQNLGQGPELLIRYENEEAVDDSQLPKDRFSAERLKGVDSTLKIQPAELGDSAVYLCASSLGTGYEKLFFGSGTQLSVL.

This clone has more than one count but fewer than ten. The genes are TRBV13 and TRBJ2-5; 8 nucleotides align to TRBD1. This CDR3 has 14 residues. V was clipped by 5 bases and J by 6 bases; unmatched bases: 8. CDR1 and CDR2 from the germline V gene are PRHDT and FYEKMQ (reference sequence). The CDR3 is CASSVSDRVKTQYF. Written as DNA, the CDR3 is TGTGCCAGCAGCGTCTCGGACAGGGTGAAGACCCAGTACTTC.

This clone was detected a few times. The chain combines TRBV6-5 with TRBJ1-1; 8 bases map to TRBD1. V lost 5 bases, J lost 7 bases, and 3 bases stayed unmatched. Germline lookup yields CDR1 MNHEY and CDR2 SVGAGI. This CDR3 comprises 12 residues. DNA for the CDR3: TGTGCCAGCAGTCGAGGGACAGGTGAAGCTTTCTTT. Translating gives CASSRGTGEAFF.

The chain is built from TRBV27 and TRBJ2-7; 7 bases match TRBD2. This CDR3 comprises 18 residues. In germline, CDR1 is MNHEY, CDR2 SMNVEV (reference sequence). V was pared by 0 bases and J by 3 bases, with 14 bases of the junction left unmatched. The DNA for the CDR3 is TGTGCCAGCAGTTTATCGGTGAGCGCGGCTAGCGGACTCTACGAGCAGTACTTC. Its translation is CASSLSVSAASGLYEQYF.

The V and J genes are TRBV4-1 and TRBJ2-2; 8 positions match TRBD1. This CDR3 has 19 amino acids. V lost 0 bases and J lost 4; bases outside the gene matches: 13. CDR1 is MGHRA and CDR2 is YSYEKL in the germline V gene. The CDR3 nucleotides read TGCGCCAGCAGCCAAGATATCCGGGCAGGGGGCGCGAGCACCGGGGAGCTGTTTTTT. As protein: CASSQDIRAGGASTGELFF.

The chain joins TRBV25-1 to TRBJ2-7; 9 bases are a match to TRBD2. There are 17 residues in the CDR3. The V and J ends lost 4 bases and 4 bases, in that order; junction bases with no gene match: 14. Germline assignment: CDR1 MGHDK and CDR2 SYGVNS. For the CDR3, the DNA is TGTGCCAGCAGTGCCGTCGGGAGTAGCGGGAGAGTTTACGAGCAGTACTTC. Protein: CASSAVGSSGRVYEQYF.

For this clone: The junction and the germline gene differ at one end; a read error may be behind it. Other DNA sequences from this sample encode an identical CDR3 as well. The genes are TRBV6-5 and TRBJ1-2; possible D gene TRBD1, 5 bases. Germline V lookup: CDR1 MNHEY, CDR2 SVGAGI. The CDR3 totals 12 residues. Here the CDR3 reads CASISGNNGYTF. The CDR3 nucleotides read TGCGCCAGCATATCAGGGAATAATGGCTACACCTTC.

V gene TRBV10-3 combines with J gene TRBJ1-2, with D uncertain. The CDR3 consists of 12 residues. In germline, CDR1 is ENHRY, CDR2 SYGVKD. V was pared by 0 bases and J by 12 bases, with 11 bases between. The CDR3 loop is CAISESSGLHTF. The CDR3 DNA reads TGTGCCATCAGTGAGTCCTCAGGTCTCCACACCTTC.

The chain carries TRBV19 and TRBJ1-1; D gene ambiguous. Germline-derived CDR1 and CDR2 are LNHDA and SQIVND (reference sequence). The CDR3 is made up of 15 amino acids. Trimming stripped 3 bases from V and 3 bases from J, with 14 bases between. This CDR3 reads CASSITGVGDTEAFF. The CDR3 nucleotides are TGTGCCAGTAGTATCACCGGGGTCGGGGACACTGAAGCTTTCTTT.